Listed below are T cell receptor beta chains from one sample, sequenced in a study of OX40 agonist ivuxolimab in advanced cancers. Clones were read by immunoSEQ multiplex PCR, and TCRdb kept only the in-frame ones, dropping some. This repertoire shows some 99,000 clones, 70% to 85% found once; its top ten account for roughly 1.5%. The sample consisted of CD4+ or CD8+ T cells sorted from blood, taken in a trial of the OX40 agonist ivuxolimab. These receptors were collected from an adult with an advanced solid tumor such as melanoma, head and neck, liver or kidney cancer. CDR3s include the opening cysteine and the closing phenylalanine or tryptophan. The order of the fields is D gene, J gene, clone size, V gene, CDR3 DNA, CDR3 protein. D genes are given only for firm matches. Some rows mark clone size as missing; the rest say once, few, many or name a class of expanded clone.

D gene: TRBD1
J gene: TRBJ1-1
clone size: -
V gene: TRBV5-1
CDR3 DNA: TGCGCCAGCAGCTTGTCCGGGACAGGGAACACTGAAGCTTTCTTT
CDR3 protein: CASSLSGTGNTEAFF

D gene: -
J gene: TRBJ2-3
clone size: -
V gene: TRBV28
CDR3 DNA: TGTGCCAGCAGTTTAGGCCTTGGGGGCGGCACAGATACGCAGTATTTT
CDR3 protein: CASSLGLGGGTDTQYF

D gene: TRBD1
J gene: TRBJ1-1
clone size: -
V gene: TRBV28
CDR3 DNA: TGTGCCAGCAGTTTATTATGGCCGGGACAGGGGAACACTGAAGCTTTCTTT
CDR3 protein: CASSLLWPGQGNTEAFF

D gene: -
J gene: TRBJ2-7
clone size: -
V gene: TRBV21-1
CDR3 DNA: TGTGCCAGCAGCAAAGCAACAACAGGGAGAGAGCAGTACTTC
CDR3 protein: CASSKATTGREQYF

D gene: TRBD2
J gene: TRBJ2-3
clone size: -
V gene: TRBV9
CDR3 DNA: TGTGCCAGCAGCGCCGGACTAGCGGGAGGGGCGTCTAGCACAGATACGCAGTATTTT
CDR3 protein: CASSAGLAGGASSTDTQYF

D gene: -
J gene: TRBJ2-1
clone size: -
V gene: TRBV5-1
CDR3 DNA: TGCGCCAGCAGCTCAGAGACGGTAACGGGAGAGCAGTTCTTC
CDR3 protein: CASSSETVTGEQFF

D gene: -
J gene: TRBJ2-7
clone size: -
V gene: TRBV14
CDR3 DNA: TGTGCCAGCAGCCAGAAATACGAGCAGTACTTC
CDR3 protein: CASSQKYEQYF

D gene: TRBD1
J gene: TRBJ2-2
clone size: -
V gene: TRBV7-9
CDR3 DNA: TGTGCCAGCAGCTTAGGGGCCGGGACAGGAGGATCCGGGGAGCTGTTTTTT
CDR3 protein: CASSLGAGTGGSGELFF

D gene: -
J gene: TRBJ1-3
clone size: -
V gene: TRBV15
CDR3 DNA: TGTGCCACCAGCAGAGAAGGATCTGCCTCACCTGGAAACACCATATATTTT
CDR3 protein: CATSREGSASPGNTIYF

D gene: TRBD2
J gene: TRBJ2-7
clone size: -
V gene: TRBV7-2
CDR3 DNA: TGTGCCAGCAGCTACGAGGGACTAGCCACCTACGAGCAGTACTTC
CDR3 protein: CASSYEGLATYEQYF

D gene: -
J gene: TRBJ2-4
clone size: -
V gene: TRBV18
CDR3 DNA: TGTGCCAGCCGGGCGGACCTTTCGGAAGGCAAAAACATTCAGTACTTC
CDR3 protein: CASRADLSEGKNIQYF

D gene: -
J gene: TRBJ2-4
clone size: -
V gene: TRBV5-1
CDR3 DNA: TGCGCCAGCAGCTCATCGACACAGGGAAACATTCAGTACTTC
CDR3 protein: CASSSSTQGNIQYF

D gene: TRBD1
J gene: TRBJ1-3
clone size: few
V gene: TRBV4-2
CDR3 DNA: TGTGCCAGCACCGGGACAGGGACGACTGGAAACACCATATATTTT
CDR3 protein: CASTGTGTTGNTIYF

D gene: TRBD1
J gene: TRBJ2-1
clone size: -
V gene: TRBV5-1
CDR3 DNA: TGCGCCAGCAGCTCCGGGACAGGGTTCTACAATGAGCAGTTCTTC
CDR3 protein: CASSSGTGFYNEQFF

D gene: -
J gene: TRBJ2-2
clone size: -
V gene: TRBV28
CDR3 DNA: TGTGCCAGCAAAGACCCGAACACCGGGGAGCTGTTTTTT
CDR3 protein: CASKDPNTGELFF

D gene: -
J gene: TRBJ2-1
clone size: -
V gene: TRBV19
CDR3 DNA: TGTGCCAGTAGTATAGAAAGTGTAGGGTCCACCTACTACAATGAGCAGTTCTTC
CDR3 protein: CASSIESVGSTYYNEQFF

D gene: -
J gene: TRBJ1-4
clone size: -
V gene: TRBV7-9
CDR3 DNA: TGTGCCAGCAGCTTCAGGGTAGAGCGTGAAAAACTGTTTTTT
CDR3 protein: CASSFRVEREKLFF

D gene: -
J gene: TRBJ1-5
clone size: -
V gene: TRBV6-4
CDR3 DNA: TGTGCCAGCAGTCCCCCCGTCCCTCACCTCAATCAGCCCCAGCATTTT
CDR3 protein: CASSPPVPHLNQPQHF

D gene: -
J gene: TRBJ1-4
clone size: -
V gene: TRBV10-3
CDR3 DNA: TGTGCCATCAGTGAGGGGAGGGTCGAGGGTGAAAAACTGTTTTTT
CDR3 protein: CAISEGRVEGEKLFF

D gene: -
J gene: TRBJ2-1
clone size: -
V gene: TRBV29-1
CDR3 DNA: TGCAGCGCGAGGGATTCTGAGCAGTTCTTC
CDR3 protein: CSARDSEQFF

D gene: TRBD1
J gene: TRBJ1-4
clone size: -
V gene: TRBV6-1
CDR3 DNA: TGTGCCAGCAGCTGGACGCGGGACAGATATGAAAAACTGTTTTTT
CDR3 protein: CASSWTRDRYEKLFF

D gene: -
J gene: TRBJ1-1
clone size: once
V gene: TRBV7-8
CDR3 DNA: TGTGCCAGCAGCCCACGTCGGGGGAACACTGAAGCTTTCTTT
CDR3 protein: CASSPRRGNTEAFF

D gene: -
J gene: TRBJ2-3
clone size: -
V gene: TRBV6-4
CDR3 DNA: TGTGCCAGCAGTCCGGGACCAGGCACAGATACGCAGTATTTT
CDR3 protein: CASSPGPGTDTQYF

D gene: -
J gene: TRBJ1-5
clone size: -
V gene: TRBV29-1
CDR3 DNA: TGCAGCGTTGGGGGGGGGAATCAGCCCCAGCATTTT
CDR3 protein: CSVGGGNQPQHF

D gene: TRBD1
J gene: TRBJ1-1
clone size: -
V gene: TRBV28
CDR3 DNA: TGTGCCAGCAGCCAGGGGGGGAACACTGAAGCTTTCTTT
CDR3 protein: CASSQGGNTEAFF

D gene: -
J gene: TRBJ1-2
clone size: -
V gene: TRBV12-5
CDR3 DNA: TGTGCTAGTGGTCCCTCCGGGTTGCCTAACTATGGCTACACCTTC
CDR3 protein: CASGPSGLPNYGYTF

D gene: TRBD1
J gene: TRBJ2-7
clone size: -
V gene: TRBV7-2
CDR3 DNA: TGTGCCAGCAGCGCCTCCGGGACAGAAACCTACGAGCAGTACTTC
CDR3 protein: CASSASGTETYEQYF

D gene: TRBD1
J gene: TRBJ1-5
clone size: -
V gene: TRBV19
CDR3 DNA: TGTGCCAGTAGTGTCCGATCTGACAGGGGCAGCAATCAGCCCCAGCATTTT
CDR3 protein: CASSVRSDRGSNQPQHF

D gene: -
J gene: TRBJ2-5
clone size: -
V gene: TRBV11-2
CDR3 DNA: TGTGCCAGCAGATCCTCGGGGTCCGGGGGGACCCAGTACTTC
CDR3 protein: CASRSSGSGGTQYF

D gene: TRBD1
J gene: TRBJ2-7
clone size: -
V gene: TRBV9
CDR3 DNA: TGTGCCAGCAGCGTGGCCCCCGGGACAGGGGTGGGTCAGCAGTACTTC
CDR3 protein: CASSVAPGTGVGQQYF

D gene: -
J gene: TRBJ1-2
clone size: -
V gene: TRBV25-1
CDR3 DNA: TGTGCCAGCAGTGCCCTAGGGGATGGCTACACCTTC
CDR3 protein: CASSALGDGYTF

D gene: -
J gene: TRBJ2-7
clone size: -
V gene: TRBV15
CDR3 DNA: TGTGCCACCAGCGAGAGTTGGGAGACAGTTCGCTACGAGCAGTACTTC
CDR3 protein: CATSESWETVRYEQYF

D gene: TRBD1
J gene: TRBJ2-4
clone size: -
V gene: TRBV5-1
CDR3 DNA: TGCGCCAGTTCACGTGGGGACAGGGACCAAAACATTCAGTACTTC
CDR3 protein: CASSRGDRDQNIQYF

D gene: -
J gene: TRBJ2-2
clone size: -
V gene: TRBV15
CDR3 DNA: TGTGCCACCAGCAGAGATACTGGGACCGGGGAGCTGTTTTTT
CDR3 protein: CATSRDTGTGELFF

D gene: -
J gene: TRBJ2-7
clone size: -
V gene: TRBV10-3
CDR3 DNA: TGTGCCATCAGTGGGACAGCTCCATCCTACGAGCAGTACTTC
CDR3 protein: CAISGTAPSYEQYF

D gene: TRBD2
J gene: TRBJ2-1
clone size: -
V gene: TRBV6-4
CDR3 DNA: TGTGCCAGCAGTCCTTCTGGGGGGGGCTCCTACAATGAGCAGTTCTTC
CDR3 protein: CASSPSGGGSYNEQFF

D gene: TRBD1
J gene: TRBJ1-2
clone size: once
V gene: TRBV6-5
CDR3 DNA: TGTGCCAGCAGTCCGGGACAGGGTAACTATGGCTACACCTTC
CDR3 protein: CASSPGQGNYGYTF

D gene: -
J gene: TRBJ2-1
clone size: -
V gene: TRBV19
CDR3 DNA: TGTGCCAGTAGTATAGGGTCGGGCCCCGGAAATGAGCAGTTCTTC
CDR3 protein: CASSIGSGPGNEQFF

D gene: TRBD2
J gene: TRBJ2-7
clone size: -
V gene: TRBV7-2
CDR3 DNA: TGTGCCAGCAGCTCGACTAGCGGGGCTTCCTACGAGCAGTACTTC
CDR3 protein: CASSSTSGASYEQYF

D gene: -
J gene: TRBJ1-5
clone size: -
V gene: TRBV6-6
CDR3 DNA: TGTGCCTGTAGGGAACCTGTTTTTGGTCGCAATCAGCCCCAGCATTTT
CDR3 protein: CACREPVFGRNQPQHF

D gene: -
J gene: TRBJ1-2
clone size: few
V gene: TRBV5-1
CDR3 DNA: TGCGCCAGCAGCGCACAGGCGGGCTACACCTTC
CDR3 protein: CASSAQAGYTF